This note documents a single T cell receptor (beta chain) sequence. Data came from immunoSEQ multiplex PCR; TCRdb stores just in-frame clones and leaves some out. The sample contains 330,000 or so clones, around 90% of which appear only once. V was pared by 6 bases and J by 5 bases, with 19 bases between. This CDR3 contains 16 residues. CDR1 and CDR2 (germline): SGHAT, FQNNGV. This specimen comes from a study of blood T cell repertoires in COVID-19. Study-wide context: PBMCs, B-cell-depleted T cells, or T cells were the source of the cDNA or gDNA that made up the material.

The chain couples TRBV11-2 to TRBJ2-2, with D perhaps TRBD1 (5 bases). The sample consisted of peripheral blood. The source of this sequence is a woman aged 55-70 years with COVID-19, enrolled during active disease. The CDR3 DNA reads as TGTGCCAGCAGATTTACAGGAGCTGTAGGAACCGGGGAGCTGTTTTTT. Protein: CASRFTGAVGTGELFF. Together with reference TRBV11-2 and TRBJ2-2, the CDR3 gives the full variable domain: EAGVAQSPRYKIIEKRQSVAFWCNPISGHATLYWYQQILGQGPKLLIQFQNNGVVDDSQLPKDRFSAERLKGVDSTLKIQPAKLEDSAVYLCASRFTGAVGTGELFFGEGSRLTVL.